The 25 T cell receptor beta chains listed next were all sequenced from one sample in a study of Ad26.COV2.S vaccination and SARS-CoV-2 variants. Sequenced by immunoSEQ multiplex PCR; TCRdb stores in-frame clones only, minus some. This sample yields around 300,000 clones, of which roughly nine tenths are seen a single time; approximately 5% belongs to the top ten. Treatment specified: roughly 20 received Ad26.COV2.S at low or high dose, single or two shots; about 5 received placebo; per-sample allocation not given. Day 63 after the first vaccine or placebo injection was the time point for sampling. Specimen: peripheral blood, collected in a trial of Ad26.COV2.S vaccine versus placebo. Receptor source: a person between 18 and 60 years old who received the Ad26.COV2.S COVID-19 vaccine or a placebo.

The V gene is TRBV4-3, the J gene TRBJ2-7; 13 nucleotides match TRBD2. The CDR3 length is 16 residues. Germline loops: CDR1 LGHNA, CDR2 YSLEER. The junction had 4 bases not matched to a gene; V was cut back by 3 bases and J by 2 bases. Written as DNA, the CDR3 is TGCGCCAGCAGCCACGACACTAGCGGGGGGGCCTACGAGCAGTACTTC. Its translation is CASSHDTSGGAYEQYF.

This clone was detected once. The V and J genes are TRBV4-1 and TRBJ1-3; 9 nucleotides align to TRBD1. In germline, CDR1 is MGHRA, CDR2 YSYEKL. The CDR3 runs to 15 residues. V gave up 5 bases and J gave up 6 bases; unmatched junction bases: 8. The DNA for the CDR3 is TGCGCCAGCAGCAGCCCCGGGACAGGGATAAACACCATATATTTT. Translating gives CASSSPGTGINTIYF.

This CDR3 is CATSEVGAEAFF. The CDR3, as DNA: TGTGCCACCAGCGAAGTGGGGGCTGAAGCTTTCTTT. The J gene is TRBJ1-1, the V gene TRBV24-1; TRBD1 is a possible D gene (5 bases). V dropped 7 bases and J dropped 6 bases, with 11 bases sitting between them. This CDR3 region has 12 residues. The V gene's germline CDR1 is KGHDR and CDR2 SFDVKD.

The chain recombines TRBV4-1 with TRBJ1-2; TRBD1 matches at 8 bases. The CDR3 runs to 14 residues. CDR1 and CDR2 (germline): MGHRA, YSYEKL. V shed 3 bases, J shed 3 bases, and the junction held 3 bases outside the gene matches. CDR3 DNA: TGCGCCAGCAGCCAGTTACAGGGGGACTATGGCTACACCTTC. Its protein is CASSQLQGDYGYTF.

The chain links TRBV7-9 to TRBJ1-1, with D possibly being TRBD1 (5 bases). V shed 5 bases and J shed 1 base, with 20 bases lying between them. CDR3 length: 17 amino acids. The germline V gene encodes CDR1 SEHNR and CDR2 FQNEAQ (reference sequence). The CDR3 is CASSPTRMRGANTEAFF. As DNA, the CDR3 is TGTGCCAGCAGCCCGACGAGGATGAGAGGGGCGAACACTGAAGCTTTCTTT.

V usage is TRBV3-1 (or the pseudogene TRBV3-2) and J usage is TRBJ2-1; 10 bases map to TRBD2. CDR1 is LGHDT, CDR2 YNNKEL, per germline (reference sequence). This CDR3 spans 17 amino acids. Trimming took 0 bases from V and 4 from J; bases not matched to a gene: 6. The CDR3 sequence: CASSQDYGAGGYNEQFF. The DNA of the CDR3 is TGTGCCAGCAGCCAAGATTACGGAGCGGGAGGGTACAATGAGCAGTTCTTC.

The V gene is TRBV19, the J gene TRBJ1-2, with TRBD1 as a possible D gene (6 bases). This CDR3 has 12 amino acids. Germline V lookup: CDR1 LNHDA, CDR2 SQIVND (reference sequence). Trimming pared 7 bases from V and 7 bases from J, leaving 13 bases between. CDR3 sequence: CASMGQASGYTF. The CDR3 DNA sequence: TGTGCCAGTATGGGACAAGCAAGTGGCTACACCTTC.

V usage is TRBV6-5 and J usage is TRBJ1-3; D call uncertain. V was cut by 6 bases and J by 0 bases, with 12 bases left in between. CDR3 length: 15 amino acids. Looked up from germline, CDR1 is MNHEY and CDR2 is SVGAGI. The CDR3 nucleotides are TGTGCCAGCAGGCCCCCGGGCCTCTCTGGAAACACCATATATTTT. As protein: CASRPPGLSGNTIYF.

This chain uses TRBV19 with TRBJ1-2; D perhaps matches TRBD1 (5 bases). The CDR3 is 14 residues long. The germline V and J ends were trimmed by 7 bases and 7 bases, with 19 bases remaining between them. Looked up from germline, CDR1 is LNHDA and CDR2 is SQIVND (reference sequence). This CDR3 reads CASTLSGGVVGYTF. The CDR3 region has the DNA TGTGCCAGTACCTTATCCGGGGGTGTTGTTGGCTACACCTTC.

The genes are TRBV30 and TRBJ2-6, with D unclear. CDR1 and CDR2 from the germline V gene are GTSNPN and SVGIG (reference sequence). The CDR3 has 13 residues. Trimming took 3 bases from V and 2 from J, leaving 5 bases between them. The CDR3 coding sequence is TGTGCCTGGAGGGTGGCTGGGGCCAACGTCCTGACTTTC. Amino acids: CAWRVAGANVLTF.

The V gene is TRBV4-3, the J gene TRBJ2-3; D unresolved. The CDR3 is 13 residues long. V was cut by 1 base and J by 2 bases, with 4 bases left in between. The germline gives CDR1 LGHNA, CDR2 YSLEER. The CDR3 DNA reads TGCGCCAGCAGCCAAGTCGCCACAGATACGCAGTATTTT. Its translation: CASSQVATDTQYF.

On this clone: Additional DNA sequences in this sample encode the identical CDR3. The V call is TRBV11-3, the J call TRBJ1-1, with 7 bases lining up with TRBD1. The CDR3 is made up of 12 amino acids. Trimming cost V 4 bases and J 5 bases; bases outside gene matches: 1. In germline, CDR1 is SGHNT, CDR2 YENEEA. The CDR3 spells CASSSGGTEAFF. In DNA form, the CDR3 reads TGTGCCAGCAGCTCAGGGGGGACTGAAGCTTTCTTT.

The chain couples TRBV19 to TRBJ2-1, with 9 nucleotides matching TRBD2. Per germline, CDR1 LNHDA and CDR2 SQIVND (reference sequence). Germline trimming cut 4 bases from V and 4 bases from J; bases unmatched to any gene: 8. This CDR3 has 16 amino acids. The CDR3 DNA sequence: TGTGCCAGTAGTACCGTAAGCGGGGGGACTTACAATGAGCAGTTCTTC. It yields the protein CASSTVSGGTYNEQFF.

The chain is built from TRBV19 and TRBJ1-4; maybe TRBD1 (6 bases). This CDR3 has 14 residues. Germline CDR1 reads LNHDA; CDR2 reads SQIVND (reference sequence). V lost 7 bases to trimming and J lost 8 bases, with 17 bases between them. CDR3 sequence: CASTLGGGYEKLFF. CDR3 bases: TGTGCCAGTACCCTTGGGGGCGGATACGAAAAACTGTTTTTT.

The chain recombines TRBV29-1 with TRBJ1-2; D is ambiguous. V was trimmed by 3 bases and J by 8 bases, leaving 13 bases between them. Looked up from germline, CDR1 is SQVTM and CDR2 is ANQGSEA. This CDR3 has 12 residues. CDR3 region: CSVDGEGWGYTF. CDR3 DNA sequence: TGCAGCGTTGACGGGGAAGGATGGGGCTACACCTTC.

The chain uses TRBV3-1 (or the pseudogene TRBV3-2) and TRBJ2-7, with 9 bases fitting TRBD1. Germline CDR1 and CDR2: LGHDT and YNNKEL (reference sequence). The V gene end was trimmed by 0 bases and the J gene end by 4 bases; junction bases not matched to a gene: 7. This CDR3 comprises 16 residues. CDR3 residues: CASSQDLHRGRYEQYF. The DNA for the CDR3 is TGTGCCAGCAGCCAAGATCTTCACAGGGGGCGGTACGAGCAGTACTTC.

V is TRBV4-3 and J is TRBJ2-3; 8 positions agree with TRBD2. This CDR3 contains 16 residues. Germline V CDR1 and CDR2: LGHNA, YSLEER. The V gene end was trimmed by 4 bases and the J gene end by 0 bases; junction bases not matched to a gene: 6. CDR3 coding DNA: TGCGCCAGCAGCCGGGGACTAGTCCAAAGCACAGATACGCAGTATTTT. As protein: CASSRGLVQSTDTQYF.

The chain combines TRBV15 with TRBJ1-1; D remains unclear. Germline V gene lookup returns CDR1 LNHNV and CDR2 YYDKDF (reference sequence). The CDR3 runs to 15 residues. V was pared by 3 bases and J by 0 bases, with 11 bases between. The CDR3: CATSRRNNLNTEAFF. CDR3 DNA: TGTGCCACCAGCAGGAGGAACAATTTGAACACTGAAGCTTTCTTT.

Only a few counts were recorded for this clone. This rearrangement joins TRBV4-1 to TRBJ2-7, with D possibly matching TRBD1 (7 bases). The CDR3 spans 14 residues. Trimming took 2 bases from V and 2 from J, leaving 10 bases between them. The germline V gene has CDR1 MGHRA and CDR2 YSYEKL. The DNA of the CDR3 is TGCGCCAGCAGCCAACAGGGGGGTCCCTACGAGCAGTACTTC. As protein: CASSQQGGPYEQYF.

The chain links TRBV10-3 to TRBJ2-3; 8 bases map to TRBD2. Germline V gene sequence: CDR1 ENHRY, CDR2 SYGVKD. V lost 3 bases, J lost 0 bases, and 8 bases stayed unmatched. CDR3 length: 17 residues. The CDR3 sequence is CAISDPLAGRSTDTQYF. CDR3 sequence (DNA): TGTGCCATCAGTGACCCCTTAGCGGGGCGTAGCACAGATACGCAGTATTTT.

The chain employs TRBV18 and TRBJ1-2; 8 bases are shared with TRBD1. The trim removed 0 bases at V and 5 bases at J, leaving 11 bases unmatched. CDR1 is KGHSH, CDR2 LQKENI, per germline. The CDR3 runs to 17 residues. This chain's CDR3 is CASSPPYRGAFLYGYTF. CDR3 DNA sequence: TGTGCCAGCTCACCACCCTACAGGGGGGCATTTCTATATGGCTACACCTTC.

This clone has only a few counts. The V and J genes are TRBV4-2 and TRBJ2-5; D might be TRBD2 (6 bases). Deletions cut 0 bases from V and 4 bases from J, with 12 bases between. Looked up from germline, CDR1 is LGHNA and CDR2 is YNFKEQ. This CDR3 spans 15 amino acids. The CDR3: CASSQDLGGAETQYF. CDR3 nucleotides: TGTGCCAGCAGCCAAGATCTGGGGGGAGCAGAGACCCAGTACTTC.

V gene TRBV6-8 combines with J gene TRBJ1-2; no definite D call. There are 16 residues in the CDR3. Per germline, CDR1 MNHGY and CDR2 SAAAGT. V gave up 2 bases and J gave up 8 bases, with 21 bases separating them. The CDR3 is CASSYPADQAADGYTF. Here the CDR3 DNA reads TGTGCCAGCAGTTACCCCGCCGACCAGGCTGCCGACGGCTACACCTTC.

This clone appeared once. V gene TRBV27 combines with J gene TRBJ2-7; 7 bases map to TRBD1. V lost 5 bases to trimming and J lost 1 base; unmatched junction nucleotides: 5. The germline V gene encodes CDR1 MNHEY and CDR2 SMNVEV (reference sequence). The CDR3 is 14 residues long. CDR3 in DNA: TGTGCCAGCAGTCCCTACAGGGGATCCTACGAGCAGTACGTC. Protein sequence: CASSPYRGSYEQYV.

V and J are TRBV7-9 and TRBJ2-1; D is possibly TRBD2 (6 bases). This CDR3 spans 13 amino acids. Trimming pared 5 bases from V and 9 bases from J, leaving 14 bases between. Looked up from germline, CDR1 is SEHNR and CDR2 is FQNEAQ (reference sequence). CDR3 sequence: CASSPREVGEQFF. The CDR3 region has the DNA TGTGCCAGCAGCCCCAGGGAGGTTGGTGAGCAGTTCTTC.